The T cell receptor beta chain under discussion was sequenced for a study of blood T cells in healthy people across ages. Alongside a J-beta primer mix, a sample-barcoded 5' primer served in a second PCR lasting about 7 to 12 cycles. In TCRdb, the 5' RACE reads were re-called with MiXCR into one record per CDR3 protein. The sample consists of roughly 700,000 distinct CDR3 sequences, approximately 49% of them appearing once. This clonotype was seen more than once but under ten times. Its specificity is unknown. Overall study results and limits: There were more naive CD4+ cells and higher diversity in long-lived donors than in aged donors. Naive T cell percentage showed a strong correlation with TCR beta diversity.

The CDR3 is made up of 18 amino acids. CDR1 LGHDT and CDR2 YNNKEL come from the germline V gene (reference sequence). Trimming removed 3 bases at V and 3 bases at J, with 21 bases between. The chain joins TRBV3-1 to TRBJ2-4, with D tentatively TRBD2 (5 bases). The clonotype was recovered from an older woman in good health. What was sequenced was blood. The CDR3 sequence is CASSQRASGPRNKNIQYF. CDR3 nucleotide sequence: TGTGCCAGCAGCCAGCGGGCCTCCGGGCCCCGGAACAAAAACATTCAGTACTTC.